Given below is one T cell receptor beta chain in context. The target of this receptor is not known. Per-base quality was not reported, and no clone a single base away is much larger than it. The protocol used for the library was RT-PCR. Sequencer: Illumina HiSeq 2500. Clones were called with MiXCR by TCRdb after fastp trimmed the public reads at Q25, and only in-frame beta chains were retained. All rows with the same CDR3 protein become a single entry with the most common DNA and genes. The sample table records about 700,000 distinct CDR3 sequences; around a sixth of these occur just once. 11% of the sample rests with the top ten. The sample originates from a study of response to subunit inactivated influenza vaccine (dated by TCRdb to the late 2010s). About the study as a whole: Deep quantitative profiling of the T cell receptor repertoire was used in the study to follow responses to a trivalent subunit inactivated influenza vaccine.

Study-wide findings and limitations: The authors proposed that each seasonal influenza vaccination may bring in only a limited number of new T cells.

Between the V and J ends, shortened by 2 bases and 5 bases respectively, the junction contains 2 bases. Taken from cysteine to phenylalanine, the CDR3 has 11 residues. Only CDR3 DNA is held: 33 bases, read in frame from base 1. CDR1 LNHNV and CDR2 YYDKDF were looked up in the germline V gene (reference sequence). The rearrangement combines TRBV15 with TRBJ2-3; confidence is insufficient to name the D gene. The receptor comes from a man aged 50-60 years who received an inactivated influenza vaccine. Donor details come from another sample of the same person, matched by shared clones. The source was PBMCs from blood, collected less than 13 days after vaccination. The CDR3 here reads CATSRKDTQYF. The nucleotide sequence is TGTGCCACCAGCAGAAAAGATACGCAGTATTTT. Outside the CDR3, residues come from the reference TRBV15 and TRBJ2-3 proteins, so the full variable domain is: DAMVIQNPRYQVTQFGKPVTLSCSQTLNHNVMYWYQQKSSQAPKLLFHYYDKDFNNEADTPDNFQSRRPNTSFCFLDIRSPGLGDTAMYLCATSRKDTQYFGPGTRLTVL.